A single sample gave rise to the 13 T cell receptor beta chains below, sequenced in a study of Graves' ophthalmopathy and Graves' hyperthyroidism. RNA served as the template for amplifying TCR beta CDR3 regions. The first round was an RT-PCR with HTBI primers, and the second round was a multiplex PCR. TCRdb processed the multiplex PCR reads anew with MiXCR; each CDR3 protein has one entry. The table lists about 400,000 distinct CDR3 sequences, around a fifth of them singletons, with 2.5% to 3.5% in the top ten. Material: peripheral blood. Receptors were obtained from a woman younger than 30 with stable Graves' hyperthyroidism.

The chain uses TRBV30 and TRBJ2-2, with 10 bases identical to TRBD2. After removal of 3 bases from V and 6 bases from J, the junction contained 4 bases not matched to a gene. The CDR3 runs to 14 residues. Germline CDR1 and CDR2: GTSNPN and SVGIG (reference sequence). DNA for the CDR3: TGTGCCTGGAGGCTACTAGCGGGATCCGGGGAGCTGTTTTTT. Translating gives CAWRLLAGSGELFF.

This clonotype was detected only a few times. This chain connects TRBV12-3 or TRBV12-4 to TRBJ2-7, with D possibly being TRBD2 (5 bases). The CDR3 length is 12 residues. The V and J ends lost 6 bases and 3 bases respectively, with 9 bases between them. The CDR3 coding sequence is TGTGCCAGCAGAGAGGGAGTCTACGAGCAGTACTTC. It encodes CASREGVYEQYF.

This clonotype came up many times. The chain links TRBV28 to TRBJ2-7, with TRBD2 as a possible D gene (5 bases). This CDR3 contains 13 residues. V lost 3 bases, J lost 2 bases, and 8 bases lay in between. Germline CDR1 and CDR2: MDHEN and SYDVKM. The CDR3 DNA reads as TGTGCCAGCAGTTTCGGGAAAGCCTACGAGCAGTACTTC. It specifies CASSFGKAYEQYF.

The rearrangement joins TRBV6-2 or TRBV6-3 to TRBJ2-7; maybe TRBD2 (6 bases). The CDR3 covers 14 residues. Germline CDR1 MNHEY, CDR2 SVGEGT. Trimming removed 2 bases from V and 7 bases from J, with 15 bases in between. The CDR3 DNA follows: TGTGCCAGCAGTTACGCGGGACTTATCTCGGAGCAGTACTTC. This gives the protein CASSYAGLISEQYF.

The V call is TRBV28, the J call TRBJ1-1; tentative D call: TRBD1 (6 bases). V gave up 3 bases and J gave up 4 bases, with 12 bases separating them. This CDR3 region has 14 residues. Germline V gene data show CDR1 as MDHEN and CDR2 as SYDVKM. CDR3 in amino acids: CASSLYRARTEAFF. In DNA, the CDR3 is TGTGCCAGCAGTTTGTACAGGGCTCGCACTGAAGCTTTCTTT.

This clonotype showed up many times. CDR3: CASSLNRGNTIYF. DNA of the CDR3: TGTGCCAGCAGTTTAAATCGGGGAAACACCATATATTTT. The chain uses TRBV7-2 and TRBJ1-3, with D unresolved. V was cut by 6 bases and J by 4 bases, with 10 bases left in between. The CDR3 is 13 amino acids. The germline V gene has CDR1 SGHTA and CDR2 FQGNSA.

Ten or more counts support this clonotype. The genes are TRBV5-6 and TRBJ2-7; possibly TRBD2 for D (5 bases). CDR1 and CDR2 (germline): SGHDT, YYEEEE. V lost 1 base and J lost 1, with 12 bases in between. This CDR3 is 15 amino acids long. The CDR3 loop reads CASSLRGSRSYEQYF. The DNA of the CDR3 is TGTGCCAGCAGCTTGCGAGGGAGCAGGTCCTACGAGCAGTACTTC.

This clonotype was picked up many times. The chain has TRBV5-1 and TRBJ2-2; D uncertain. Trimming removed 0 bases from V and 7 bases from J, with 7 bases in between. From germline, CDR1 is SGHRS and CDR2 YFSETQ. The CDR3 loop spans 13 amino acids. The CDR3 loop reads CASSLETVGELFF. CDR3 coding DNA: TGCGCCAGCAGCTTGGAGACCGTCGGGGAGCTGTTTTTT.

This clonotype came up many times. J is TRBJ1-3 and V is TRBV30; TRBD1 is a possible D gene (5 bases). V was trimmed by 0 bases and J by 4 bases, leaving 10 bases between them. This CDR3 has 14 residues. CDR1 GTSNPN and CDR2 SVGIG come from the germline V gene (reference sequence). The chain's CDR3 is CAWSVTGIGNTIYF. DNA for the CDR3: TGTGCCTGGAGTGTAACAGGTATCGGAAACACCATATATTTT.

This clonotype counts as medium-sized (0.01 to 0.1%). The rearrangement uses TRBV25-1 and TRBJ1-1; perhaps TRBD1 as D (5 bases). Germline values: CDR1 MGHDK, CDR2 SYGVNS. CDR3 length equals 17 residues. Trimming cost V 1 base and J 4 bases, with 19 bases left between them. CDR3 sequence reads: CASSESFAGQGITEAFF. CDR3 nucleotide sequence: TGTGCCAGCAGTGAATCTTTCGCCGGACAAGGGATCACTGAAGCTTTCTTT. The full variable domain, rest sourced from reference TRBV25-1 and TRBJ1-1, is EADIYQTPRYLVIGTGKKITLECSQTMGHDKMYWYQQDPGMELHLIHYSYGVNSTEKGDLSSESTVSRIRTEHFPLTLESARPSHTSQYLCASSESFAGQGITEAFFGQGTRLTVV.

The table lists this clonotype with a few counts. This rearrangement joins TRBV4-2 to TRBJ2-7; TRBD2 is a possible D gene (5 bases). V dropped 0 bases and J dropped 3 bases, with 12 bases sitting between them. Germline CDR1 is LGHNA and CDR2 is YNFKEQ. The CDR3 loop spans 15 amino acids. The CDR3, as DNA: TGTGCCAGCAGCCAAGAACCCGACTATTACTACGAGCAGTACTTC. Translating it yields CASSQEPDYYYEQYF.

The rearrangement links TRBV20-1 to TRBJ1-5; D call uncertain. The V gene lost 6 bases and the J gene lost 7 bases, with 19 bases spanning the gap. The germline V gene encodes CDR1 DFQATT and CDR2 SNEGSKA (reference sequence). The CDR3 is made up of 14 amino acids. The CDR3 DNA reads TGCAGTGCCAAAACCCTGCGGGGATGGCAGCCCCAGCATTTT. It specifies CSAKTLRGWQPQHF.

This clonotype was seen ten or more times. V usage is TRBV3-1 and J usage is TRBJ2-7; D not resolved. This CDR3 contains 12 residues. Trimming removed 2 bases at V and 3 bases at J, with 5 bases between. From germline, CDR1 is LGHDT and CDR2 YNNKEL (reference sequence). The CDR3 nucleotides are TGTGCCAGCAGCCAAAACAACTACGAGCAGTACTTC. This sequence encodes CASSQNNYEQYF.